These T cell receptor beta chains were read from a single sample in a study of shared clonotypes between healthy human individuals. Clones were read by immunoSEQ multiplex PCR, and TCRdb kept only the in-frame ones, dropping some. The repertoire includes 1 million to 1.2 million clones, around three quarters of them detected once, and roughly 0.83% sits in the top ten. Sequencing was carried out using memory CD4+ T cells from PBMCs. Receptors originate from a man younger than 35 in good health. Some clones in this sample may be carry-over from other donors' samples. Both conserved end residues are part of each CDR3. The D gene is left open where the match is weak. The size field is filled for only some rows; it gives once, few, many or a size class.

size: NA; V: TRBV2; J: TRBJ2-1; D: NA; CDR3: CASSPTSNEQFF; DNA: TGTGCCAGCAGTCCGACTAGCAATGAGCAGTTCTTC
size: once; V: TRBV11-2; J: TRBJ2-7; D: NA; CDR3: CASSSPNQGVYEQYF; DNA: TGTGCCAGCAGCTCACCCAATCAAGGGGTCTACGAGCAGTACTTC
size: NA; V: TRBV11-2; J: TRBJ2-3; D: NA; CDR3: CASSSKGHSSTDTQYF; DNA: TGTGCCAGCAGCTCTAAGGGACACTCAAGCACAGATACGCAGTATTTT
size: NA; V: TRBV7-2; J: TRBJ2-3; D: TRBD2; CDR3: CASSLLAVRARDTQYF; DNA: TGTGCCAGCAGCCTTCTAGCGGTGAGGGCACGAGATACGCAGTATTTT
size: once; V: TRBV29-1; J: TRBJ2-1; D: NA; CDR3: CSVNSPPHEQFF; DNA: TGCAGCGTCAACTCACCGCCCCATGAGCAGTTCTTC
size: NA; V: TRBV9; J: TRBJ2-1; D: TRBD2; CDR3: CASSVGGSLVEQFF; DNA: TGTGCCAGCAGCGTAGGCGGGAGTCTGGTTGAGCAGTTCTTC
size: NA; V: TRBV2; J: TRBJ1-1; D: TRBD1; CDR3: CATTGEADTEAFF; DNA: TGTGCCACCACAGGGGAGGCGGACACTGAAGCTTTCTTT
size: NA; V: TRBV30; J: TRBJ1-2; D: NA; CDR3: CAWSPAGGPGYTF; DNA: TGTGCCTGGAGTCCTGCCGGCGGTCCGGGCTACACCTTC
size: NA; V: TRBV29-1; J: TRBJ2-7; D: TRBD1; CDR3: CSVGQGAGEQYF; DNA: TGCAGCGTAGGACAGGGGGCGGGTGAGCAGTACTTC
size: NA; V: TRBV28; J: TRBJ1-5; D: NA; CDR3: CASSFRGGYQPQHF; DNA: TGTGCCAGCAGCTTCCGGGGGGGTTATCAGCCCCAGCATTTT
size: NA; V: TRBV4-3; J: TRBJ2-7; D: NA; CDR3: CASSQGSRVNYEQYF; DNA: TGCGCCAGCAGCCAAGGCTCACGAGTAAACTACGAGCAGTACTTC
size: NA; V: TRBV11-2; J: TRBJ2-5; D: NA; CDR3: CASSFVRGSEQYF; DNA: TGTGCCAGCAGCTTTGTTCGAGGCTCGGAGCAGTACTTC
size: few; V: TRBV6-1; J: TRBJ2-4; D: NA; CDR3: CASSESWGWENIQYF; DNA: TGTGCCAGCAGTGAATCTTGGGGGTGGGAAAACATTCAGTACTTC
size: many; V: TRBV29-1; J: TRBJ1-2; D: TRBD1; CDR3: CSVGVTGGNYGYTF; DNA: TGCAGCGTTGGGGTGACAGGGGGGAACTATGGCTACACCTTC
size: NA; V: TRBV29-1; J: TRBJ1-2; D: NA; CDR3: CSVELGARDGYTF; DNA: TGCAGCGTTGAATTGGGGGCTAGGGATGGCTACACCTTC
size: NA; V: TRBV19; J: TRBJ2-3; D: TRBD2; CDR3: CASSLTSGQADTQYF; DNA: TGTGCCAGTAGTCTGACTAGCGGGCAAGCAGATACGCAGTATTTT
size: NA; V: TRBV28; J: TRBJ2-7; D: TRBD1; CDR3: CASGGTAVYEQYF; DNA: TGTGCCAGCGGTGGGACAGCTGTCTACGAGCAGTACTTC
size: NA; V: TRBV5-1; J: TRBJ1-1; D: NA; CDR3: CASSLADGGTEAFF; DNA: TGCGCCAGCAGCTTGGCCGATGGGGGCACTGAAGCTTTCTTT
size: NA; V: TRBV5-5; J: TRBJ2-6; D: NA; CDR3: CASSLSGANVLTF; DNA: TGTGCCAGCAGCTTGTCTGGGGCCAACGTCCTGACTTTC
size: few; V: TRBV30; J: TRBJ1-1; D: NA; CDR3: CAWSVEWGTEAFF; DNA: TGTGCCTGGAGTGTGGAATGGGGGACTGAAGCTTTCTTT
size: few; V: TRBV7-2; J: TRBJ1-5; D: NA; CDR3: CASSHGSQENQPQHF; DNA: TGTGCCAGCAGCCACGGATCCCAGGAGAATCAGCCCCAGCATTTT
size: NA; V: TRBV4-1; J: TRBJ1-1; D: NA; CDR3: CASRHVAGDNTEAFF; DNA: TGCGCCAGCAGGCACGTGGCCGGGGATAACACTGAAGCTTTCTTT
size: once; V: TRBV7-9; J: TRBJ1-4; D: TRBD1; CDR3: CASSFRGAGEMLF; DNA: TGTGCCAGCAGCTTCAGGGGGGCAGGGGAAATGCTTTTT
size: NA; V: TRBV7-9; J: TRBJ2-7; D: NA; CDR3: CASSLDLVEGEQYF; DNA: TGTGCCAGCAGCTTAGACCTGGTTGAGGGCGAGCAGTACTTC
size: NA; V: TRBV7-8; J: TRBJ2-7; D: NA; CDR3: CASSLGGEAYEQYF; DNA: TGTGCCAGCAGCTTAGGCGGGGAGGCCTACGAGCAGTACTTC
size: NA; V: TRBV10-3; J: TRBJ2-7; D: TRBD2; CDR3: CAISDSGRKYF; DNA: TGTGCCATCAGTGATAGCGGGAGAAAGTACTTC